This TCR beta chain was captured in a study of T cells in Graves' hyperthyroidism and ophthalmopathy. This clonotype was observed a few times. Clinical symptoms, serum thyroxine and TRAb, thyroid ultrasound and orbital computed tomography together formed the diagnostic basis. There were TCR beta CDR3 regions amplified from RNA transcripts. During a first-round RT-PCR of the TCR CDR3, the HTBI primer set was used. TCRdb processed the multiplex PCR reads anew with MiXCR; each CDR3 protein has one entry. The profile shows about 400,000 distinct CDR3 sequences, 15% of them singletons. CDR3 size: 15 residues. With 6 bases clipped from V and 7 bases from J, the junction kept 13 bases outside the gene matches. Germline lookup yields CDR1 SNHLY and CDR2 FYNNEI.

This sequence originates from a woman aged 25 to 39 with Graves' hyperthyroidism. The V call is TRBV2, the J call TRBJ2-5, with TRBD2 matching 8 bases. The sequencing input was blood. The CDR3 loop is CASRGTSGSIGTQYF. CDR3 DNA: TGTGCCAGCAGGGGGACTAGTGGGAGTATTGGGACCCAGTACTTC.